A single sample gave rise to the 23 T cell receptor beta chains below, sequenced in a study of blood T cell repertoires in COVID-19. Profiled with immunoSEQ multiplex PCR; TCRdb holds only in-frame clones, not every one. This sample has approximately 270,000 clones; about 85% occur once, and the top ten carry 0.87%. The sequencing input was peripheral blood. Receptors were obtained from a human donor with COVID-19, enrolled during active disease. The donor label of this sample is uncertain.

This clone is a singleton in its sample. The chain links TRBV10-3 to TRBJ1-3; 11 bases align to TRBD1. J gave up 1 base and V 6 bases, and 5 bases lay outside the gene matches. The CDR3 extends over 16 amino acids. Germline CDR1 reads ENHRY; CDR2 reads SYGVKD. CDR3 DNA: TGTGCCATCAGGGGACAGGGGGTCATATCTGGAAACACCATATATTTT. Its translation is CAIRGQGVISGNTIYF.

This clone was seen a single time. The gene calls are TRBV6-1 and TRBJ1-2, with 7 bases fitting TRBD1. CDR1 and CDR2 (germline): MNHNS, SASEGT. V trimming: 0 bases; J trimming: 0 bases; junction bases outside the gene matches: 1. The CDR3 is 15 amino acids. The CDR3 spells CASSEAGQSNYGYTF. For the CDR3, the DNA is TGTGCCAGCAGTGAAGCGGGACAGTCTAACTATGGCTACACCTTC.

The genes are TRBV15 and TRBJ2-1, with 15 bases matching TRBD2. Germline V gene lookup returns CDR1 LNHNV and CDR2 YYDKDF (reference sequence). The V segment lost 2 bases and the J segment 6 bases; nucleotides outside the gene matches: 8. This CDR3 comprises 18 residues. The CDR3 coding sequence is TGTGCCACCAGCAGAAGAGGAGGGACTAGCGGGAGGTCCAATGAGCAGTTCTTC. Translation: CATSRRGGTSGRSNEQFF.

The chain carries TRBV27 and TRBJ1-6; D remains ambiguous. Germline CDR1 and CDR2: MNHEY and SMNVEV (reference sequence). This CDR3 is built from 15 residues. Trimming left V 2 bases short and J 4 bases short, with 9 bases between. The DNA for the CDR3 is TGTGCCAGCAGTTTAGCCCGGGTATATAATTCACCCCTCCACTTT. Translation: CASSLARVYNSPLHF.

With regard to this clone: The same CDR3 is also encoded by other DNA sequences in this sample. This chain connects TRBV2 to TRBJ2-6; 9 positions agree with TRBD2. Germline CDR1 reads SNHLY; CDR2 reads FYNNEI. J was trimmed by 7 bases and V by 1 base; bases with no gene match: 2. This CDR3 is 15 amino acids long. In nucleotides, the CDR3 is TGTGCCAGCAGTGAAGGGCTAGCGGGAGCCAACGTCCTGACTTTC. Translated: CASSEGLAGANVLTF.

This chain links TRBV30 with TRBJ2-3; a possible D gene is TRBD2 (5 bases). Trimming pared 3 bases from V and 2 bases from J, leaving 12 bases between. The CDR3 has 14 amino acids. CDR1 is GTSNPN and CDR2 is SVGIG in the germline V gene (reference sequence). The CDR3 nucleotides are TGTGCCTGGAGGAGCGGAGTAGCCACAGATACGCAGTATTTT. Translation: CAWRSGVATDTQYF.

This clone was recorded once. CDR3 sequence: CASSPAGLKQGANGNTIYF. The CDR3 nucleotides are TGTGCCAGCAGCCCCGCCGGACTAAAACAGGGGGCTAATGGAAACACCATATATTTT. This chain links TRBV2 with TRBJ1-3; 9 bases agree with TRBD1. The J segment lost 3 bases and the V segment lost 6 bases, leaving 18 bases of the junction unmatched. CDR3 length: 19 amino acids. CDR1 and CDR2 from the germline V gene are SNHLY and FYNNEI.

In this sample, this clone turned up a few times. The rearrangement joins TRBV9 to TRBJ1-4; the match to TRBD1 covers 10 bases. There are 15 residues in the CDR3. V dropped 3 bases and J dropped 7; count of bases not matched to a gene: 6. Germline CDR1 SGDLS, CDR2 YYNGEE. The CDR3 here is CASSASDRGAEKLFF. In DNA form, the CDR3 reads TGTGCCAGCAGCGCTTCGGACAGGGGGGCTGAAAAACTGTTTTTT.

The V call is TRBV12-3 or TRBV12-4, the J call TRBJ2-2; D is possibly TRBD2 (6 bases). Trimming took 4 bases from V and 11 from J, leaving 14 bases between them. The CDR3 contains 13 residues. This chain's CDR3 is CASSSPPGAELFF. CDR3 sequence (DNA): TGTGCCAGCAGTTCCCCCCCGGGAGCAGAGCTGTTTTTT.

The rearrangement joins TRBV28 to TRBJ1-2; no reliable D call. The V gene lost 3 bases and the J gene lost 6 bases, with 8 bases spanning the gap. Germline V gene lookup returns CDR1 MDHEN and CDR2 SYDVKM. The CDR3 sequence is 12 residues long. CDR3 in DNA: TGTGCCAGCAGTTTGAAGAGGGATGGCTACACCTTC. The encoded protein is CASSLKRDGYTF.

The V gene is TRBV19, the J gene TRBJ2-1; TRBD2 aligns across 9 bases. Germline V CDR1 and CDR2: LNHDA, SQIVND (reference sequence). The ends lost 3 bases at V and 4 bases at J; junction bases unmatched: 10. The CDR3 extends over 17 amino acids. In nucleotides, the CDR3 is TGTGCCAGTAGTATGGCGGGAGGGCCAACTTCGTACAATGAGCAGTTCTTC. Its translation: CASSMAGGPTSYNEQFF. Filled out from reference TRBV19 and TRBJ2-1, the complete variable domain reads DGGITQSPKYLFRKEGQNVTLSCEQNLNHDAMYWYRQDPGQGLRLIYYSQIVNDFQKGDIAEGYSVSREKKESFPLTVTSAQKNPTAFYLCASSMAGGPTSYNEQFFGPGTRLTVL.

To note about this clone: Within the sample, other DNA sequences also encode this same CDR3. This rearrangement joins TRBV5-1 to TRBJ1-1; TRBD1 matches 9 bases. Germline trimming cut 3 bases from V and 1 base from J; bases unmatched to any gene: 1. The CDR3 is 14 amino acids. Germline-derived CDR1 and CDR2 are SGHRS and YFSETQ. The CDR3 region is CASSSTGGNTEAFF. In DNA form, the CDR3 reads TGCGCCAGCAGCTCGACAGGGGGGAACACTGAAGCTTTCTTT.

This chain uses TRBV5-1 with TRBJ2-5, with D perhaps matching TRBD1 (5 bases). Germline V lookup: CDR1 SGHRS, CDR2 YFSETQ. Deletions cut 1 base from V and 1 base from J, with 11 bases between. This CDR3 is 15 amino acids long. In nucleotides, the CDR3 is TGCGCCAGCAGCTTGAGTGGTAGGGGCCAAGAGACCCAGTACTTC. As protein: CASSLSGRGQETQYF.

The chain joins TRBV27 to TRBJ2-1; D might be TRBD1 (6 bases). Germline V gene data show CDR1 as MNHEY and CDR2 as SMNVEV (reference sequence). The CDR3 consists of 14 residues. Trimming took 1 base from V and 2 from J, leaving 6 bases between them. CDR3 sequence: CASSLYRAYNEQFF. The CDR3 DNA sequence: TGTGCCAGCAGTTTATACAGGGCCTACAATGAGCAGTTCTTC.

The gene calls are TRBV6-5 and TRBJ2-1, with 7 bases identical to TRBD2. V was clipped by 0 bases and J by 5 bases; unmatched bases: 7. Germline V gene sequence: CDR1 MNHEY, CDR2 SVGAGI. This CDR3 region has 16 residues. CDR3 bases: TGTGCCAGCAGTTACTCGACGCGGGGGACCAACAATGAGCAGTTCTTC. Residues: CASSYSTRGTNNEQFF.

The CDR3 DNA reads TGTGCCAGTAGTATAGATCGGGGAATTAACTATGGCTACACCTTC. This gives the protein CASSIDRGINYGYTF. The J gene is TRBJ1-2, the V gene TRBV19, with D hard to call. This CDR3 has 15 amino acids. Germline V gene data show CDR1 as LNHDA and CDR2 as SQIVND (reference sequence). V was clipped by 0 bases and J by 1 base, with 9 bases between them.

The chain joins TRBV4-3 to TRBJ2-5, with D unclear. Germline loops: CDR1 LGHNA, CDR2 YSLEER. Trimming left V 1 base short and J 5 bases short, with 14 bases between. This CDR3 is built from 15 residues. The CDR3 coding sequence is TGCGCCAGCAGCCAAGGGTACATCATCGGGGAGACCCAGTACTTC. This translates into CASSQGYIIGETQYF.

The chain links TRBV28 to TRBJ1-1; D gene unclear. V lost 6 bases to trimming and J lost 3 bases, with 11 bases between them. Germline V gene data show CDR1 as MDHEN and CDR2 as SYDVKM. This CDR3 has 13 residues. Here the CDR3 reads CASRWTGYTEAFF. The DNA of the CDR3 is TGTGCCAGCAGGTGGACGGGATACACTGAAGCTTTCTTT.

As for this clone: Within the sample, other DNA sequences also encode this same CDR3. The chain employs TRBV5-1 and TRBJ1-3; tentatively, D is TRBD1 (6 bases). The germline V and J ends were trimmed by 0 bases and 4 bases, with 11 bases remaining between them. The germline V gene has CDR1 SGHRS and CDR2 YFSETQ. The length of the CDR3 is 15 residues. The CDR3 nucleotides are TGCGCCAGCAGCTTGGCCAGGGGAACCGGAAACACCATATATTTT. Encoded protein: CASSLARGTGNTIYF.

The V and J genes are TRBV11-2 and TRBJ2-3; D gene ambiguous. The CDR3 totals 15 residues. V lost 4 bases and J 5 bases, leaving 16 bases between the germline ends. The germline CDR1 and CDR2 sequences are SGHAT and FQNNGV. CDR3: CASSSTLVLVDTQYF. In nucleotides, the CDR3 is TGTGCCAGCAGCTCCACCCTAGTGCTGGTAGATACGCAGTATTTT.

This chain links TRBV9 with TRBJ2-7, with 8 bases fitting TRBD1. This CDR3 is 15 amino acids long. Germline V gene lookup returns CDR1 SGDLS and CDR2 YYNGEE. V dropped 3 bases and J dropped 2; count of bases not matched to a gene: 7. In DNA form, the CDR3 reads TGTGCCAGCAGCGCCCACAGGGGGGCAGCCTACGAGCAGTACTTC. Protein sequence: CASSAHRGAAYEQYF.

The V call is TRBV5-4, the J call TRBJ2-6; tentative D call: TRBD2 (6 bases). Germline V lookup: CDR1 SGHNT, CDR2 YYREEE (reference sequence). Trimming took 0 bases from V and 0 from J, leaving 7 bases between them. The CDR3 totals 16 residues. The CDR3 spells CASSLGGISGANVLTF. DNA for the CDR3: TGTGCCAGCAGCTTGGGCGGGATCTCTGGGGCCAACGTCCTGACTTTC.

The chain joins TRBV27 to TRBJ1-2; 11 nucleotides match TRBD1. The CDR3 spans 15 residues. The ends lost 3 bases at V and 6 bases at J; junction bases unmatched: 6. Germline V gene sequence: CDR1 MNHEY, CDR2 SMNVEV (reference sequence). The CDR3 nucleotides are TGTGCCAGCAGTTTGGGGACAGGGGGTATCGATGGCTACACCTTC. This gives the protein CASSLGTGGIDGYTF.